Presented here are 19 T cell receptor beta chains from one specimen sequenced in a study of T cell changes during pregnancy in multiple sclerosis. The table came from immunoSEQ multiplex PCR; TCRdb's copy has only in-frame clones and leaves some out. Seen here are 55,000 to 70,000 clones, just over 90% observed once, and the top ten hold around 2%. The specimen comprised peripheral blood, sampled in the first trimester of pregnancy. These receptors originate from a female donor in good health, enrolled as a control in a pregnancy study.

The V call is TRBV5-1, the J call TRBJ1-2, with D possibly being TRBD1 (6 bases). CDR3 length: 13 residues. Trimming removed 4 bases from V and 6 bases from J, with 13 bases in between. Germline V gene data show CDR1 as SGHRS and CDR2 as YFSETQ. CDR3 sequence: CASSQTGLHGYTF. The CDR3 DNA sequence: TGCGCCAGCAGCCAAACAGGGCTCCATGGCTACACCTTC.

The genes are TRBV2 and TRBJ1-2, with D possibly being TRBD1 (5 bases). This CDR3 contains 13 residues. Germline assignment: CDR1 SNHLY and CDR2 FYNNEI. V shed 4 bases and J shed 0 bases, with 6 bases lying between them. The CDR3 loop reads CASSGQTNYGYTF. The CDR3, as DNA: TGTGCCAGCAGTGGACAGACTAACTATGGCTACACCTTC.

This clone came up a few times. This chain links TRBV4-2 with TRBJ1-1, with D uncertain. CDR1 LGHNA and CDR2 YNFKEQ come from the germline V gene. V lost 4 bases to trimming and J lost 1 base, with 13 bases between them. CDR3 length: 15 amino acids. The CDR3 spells CASSPDYGENTEAFF. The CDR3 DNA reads TGTGCCAGCAGCCCGGATTACGGGGAGAACACTGAAGCTTTCTTT.

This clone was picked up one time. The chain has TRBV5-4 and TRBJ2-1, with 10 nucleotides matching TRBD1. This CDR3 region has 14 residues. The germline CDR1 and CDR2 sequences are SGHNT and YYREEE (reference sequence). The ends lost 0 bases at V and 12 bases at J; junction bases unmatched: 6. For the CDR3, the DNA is TGTGCCAGCAGCTTGGGAGGGACAGGGGAAGTGCAGTTCTTC. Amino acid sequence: CASSLGGTGEVQFF.

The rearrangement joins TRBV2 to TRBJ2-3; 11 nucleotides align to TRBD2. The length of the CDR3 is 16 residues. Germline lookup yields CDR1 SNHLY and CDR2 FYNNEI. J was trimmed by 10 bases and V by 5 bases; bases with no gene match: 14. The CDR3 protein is CASSQFGLAGGTSQYF. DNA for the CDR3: TGTGCCAGCAGTCAATTCGGACTAGCGGGTGGCACTTCGCAGTATTTT.

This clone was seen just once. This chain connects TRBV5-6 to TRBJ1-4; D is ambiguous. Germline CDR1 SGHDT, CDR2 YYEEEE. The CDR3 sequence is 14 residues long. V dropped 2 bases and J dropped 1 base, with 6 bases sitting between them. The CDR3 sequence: CASSFGVTNEKLFF. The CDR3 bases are TGTGCCAGCAGCTTCGGGGTAACTAATGAAAAACTGTTTTTT.

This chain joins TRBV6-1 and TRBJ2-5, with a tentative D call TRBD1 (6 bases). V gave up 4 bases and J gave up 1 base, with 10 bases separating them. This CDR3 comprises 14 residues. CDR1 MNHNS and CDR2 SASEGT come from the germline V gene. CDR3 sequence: CASSAYRVQETQYF. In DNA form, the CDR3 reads TGTGCCAGCAGTGCGTACAGGGTCCAAGAGACCCAGTACTTC.

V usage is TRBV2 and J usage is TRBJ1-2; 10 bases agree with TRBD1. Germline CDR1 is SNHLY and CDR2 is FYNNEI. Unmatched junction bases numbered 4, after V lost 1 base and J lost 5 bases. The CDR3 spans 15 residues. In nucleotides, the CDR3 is TGTGCCAGCAGTGAAGGGACAGGGGGAGGTTATGGCTACACCTTC. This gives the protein CASSEGTGGGYGYTF.

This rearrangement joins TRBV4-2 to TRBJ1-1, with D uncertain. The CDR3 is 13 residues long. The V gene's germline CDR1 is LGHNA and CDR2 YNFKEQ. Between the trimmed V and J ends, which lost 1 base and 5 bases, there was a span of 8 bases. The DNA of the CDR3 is TGTGCCAGCAGCCAAGGGGCCGCGACTGAAGCTTTCTTT. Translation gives CASSQGAATEAFF.

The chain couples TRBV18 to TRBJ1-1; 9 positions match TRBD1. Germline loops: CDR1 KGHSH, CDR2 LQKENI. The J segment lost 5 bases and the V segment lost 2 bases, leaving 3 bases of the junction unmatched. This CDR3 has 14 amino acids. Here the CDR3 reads CASSPADRGTEAFF. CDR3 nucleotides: TGTGCCAGCTCACCAGCAGACAGGGGGACTGAAGCTTTCTTT.

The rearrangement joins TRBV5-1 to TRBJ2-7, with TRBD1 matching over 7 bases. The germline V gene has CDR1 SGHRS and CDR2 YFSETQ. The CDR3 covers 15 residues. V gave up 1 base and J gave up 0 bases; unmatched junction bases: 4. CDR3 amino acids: CASSLTQGDSYEQYF. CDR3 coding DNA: TGCGCCAGCAGCTTGACTCAGGGGGACTCCTACGAGCAGTACTTC.

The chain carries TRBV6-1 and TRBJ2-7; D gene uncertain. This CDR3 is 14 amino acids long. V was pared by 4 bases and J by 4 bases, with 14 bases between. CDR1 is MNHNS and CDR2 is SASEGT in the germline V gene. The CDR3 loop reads CASSGALGGYEQYF. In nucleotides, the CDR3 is TGTGCCAGCAGTGGGGCCCTTGGTGGATACGAGCAGTACTTC.

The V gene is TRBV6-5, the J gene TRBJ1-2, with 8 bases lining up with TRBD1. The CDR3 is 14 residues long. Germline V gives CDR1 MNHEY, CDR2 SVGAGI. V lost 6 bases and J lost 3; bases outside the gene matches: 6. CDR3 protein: CASRQKDRDYGYTF. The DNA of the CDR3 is TGTGCCAGCAGGCAGAAGGACAGGGACTATGGCTACACCTTC.

The chain's CDR3 is CACFSGVGGGYTF. In DNA form, the CDR3 reads TGTGCCTGCTTTTCCGGGGTGGGTGGGGGCTACACCTTC. The J gene is TRBJ1-2, the V gene TRBV6-5, with D unclear. The CDR3 contains 13 residues. Per the germline V gene, CDR1 is MNHEY and CDR2 is SVGAGI. Trimming stripped 11 bases from V and 8 bases from J, with 21 bases between.

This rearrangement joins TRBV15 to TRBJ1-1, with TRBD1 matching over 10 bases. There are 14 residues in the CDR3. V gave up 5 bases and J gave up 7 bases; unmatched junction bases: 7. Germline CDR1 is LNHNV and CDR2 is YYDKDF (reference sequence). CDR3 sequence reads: CATSSRTGGSEAFF. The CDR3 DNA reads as TGTGCCACCAGCTCCCGGACAGGGGGGAGTGAAGCTTTCTTT.

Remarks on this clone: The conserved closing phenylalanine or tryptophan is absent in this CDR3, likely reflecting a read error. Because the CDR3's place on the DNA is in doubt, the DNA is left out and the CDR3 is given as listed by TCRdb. CDR3 region: CASGRESRN. The rearrangement links TRBV23-1 to TRBJ1-2. TRBV23-1 is annotated as an ORF whose role is uncertain. The CDR3 spans 9 residues, counting both ends.

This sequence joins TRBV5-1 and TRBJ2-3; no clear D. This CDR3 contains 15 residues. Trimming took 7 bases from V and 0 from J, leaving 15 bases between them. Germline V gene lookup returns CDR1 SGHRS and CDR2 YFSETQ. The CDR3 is CASAYYDPSTDTQYF. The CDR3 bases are TGCGCCAGCGCCTACTACGACCCAAGCACAGATACGCAGTATTTT.

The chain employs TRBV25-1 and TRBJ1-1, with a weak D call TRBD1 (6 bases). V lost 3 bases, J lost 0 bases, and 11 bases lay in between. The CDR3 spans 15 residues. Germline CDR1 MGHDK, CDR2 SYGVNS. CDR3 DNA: TGTGCCAGCAGTGATCGGGGGGGCATGAACACTGAAGCTTTCTTT. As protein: CASSDRGGMNTEAFF.

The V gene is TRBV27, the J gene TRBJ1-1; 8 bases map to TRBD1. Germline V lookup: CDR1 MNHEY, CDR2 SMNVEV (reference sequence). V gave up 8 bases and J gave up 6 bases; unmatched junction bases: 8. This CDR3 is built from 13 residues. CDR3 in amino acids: CASGPGGSAEAFF. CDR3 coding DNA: TGTGCCAGCGGTCCAGGGGGCAGCGCTGAAGCTTTCTTT.